The 6 T cell receptor beta chains below come from one sample, sequenced in a study of OX40 agonist ivuxolimab in advanced cancers. Profiling relied on immunoSEQ multiplex PCR, and the TCRdb table lists in-frame clones only, not all of them. The top ten hold around 1.4% of the sample, which has roughly 68,000 clones, about 80% seen once. Sequences were derived from CD4+ or CD8+ T cells sorted from blood, sampled in a trial of the OX40 agonist ivuxolimab. These receptor sequences come from an adult with an advanced solid tumor such as melanoma, head and neck, liver or kidney cancer.

This chain links TRBV4-1 with TRBJ2-4; D is tentatively TRBD1 or TRBD2 (5 bases each). Trimming removed 0 bases from V and 0 bases from J, with 12 bases in between. Germline values: CDR1 MGHRA, CDR2 YSYEKL. The CDR3 has 17 amino acids. CDR3 region: CASSQERGDLAKNIQYF. CDR3 DNA: TGCGCCAGCAGCCAAGAAAGAGGGGATCTAGCCAAAAACATTCAGTACTTC.

The chain uses TRBV5-1 and TRBJ2-5, with 11 bases matching TRBD1. Germline V CDR1 and CDR2: SGHRS, YFSETQ. Trimming cost V 1 base and J 4 bases; bases outside gene matches: 6. The CDR3 is made up of 16 amino acids. The CDR3 DNA reads TGCGCCAGCAGCTTGCGGGGACAGGGGGTCGGAGAGACCCAGTACTTC. Translating it yields CASSLRGQGVGETQYF.

CDR3 sequence (DNA): TGTGCCAGTAGTAACCCCCACAGGGGGTATAACACTGAAGCTTTCTTT. Protein product: CASSNPHRGYNTEAFF. The chain carries TRBV19 and TRBJ1-1, with TRBD1 matching 8 bases. Germline CDR1 is LNHDA and CDR2 is SQIVND (reference sequence). Trimming cost V 4 bases and J 2 bases; bases outside gene matches: 9. This CDR3 comprises 16 residues. The full variable domain, in which reference TRBV19 and TRBJ1-1 provide the parts outside the CDR3, is DGGITQSPKYLFRKEGQNVTLSCEQNLNHDAMYWYRQDPGQGLRLIYYSQIVNDFQKGDIAEGYSVSREKKESFPLTVTSAQKNPTAFYLCASSNPHRGYNTEAFFGQGTRLTVV.

V is TRBV5-4 and J is TRBJ1-1, with 7 bases that match TRBD1. The length of the CDR3 is 15 residues. V lost 0 bases and J lost 1; bases outside the gene matches: 3. Germline CDR1 is SGHNT and CDR2 is YYREEE (reference sequence). The CDR3 DNA follows: TGTGCCAGCAGCTTGGGACAGGGTAAGAACACTGAAGCTTTCTTT. Encoded protein: CASSLGQGKNTEAFF.

A single count supports this clone. This chain uses TRBV10-3 with TRBJ1-5; possible D gene TRBD1, 5 bases. Between the trimmed V and J ends, which lost 10 bases and 0 bases, there was a span of 10 bases. The CDR3 has 13 residues. The germline V gene encodes CDR1 ENHRY and CDR2 SYGVKD. The CDR3 loop reads CATQETSNQPQHF. The CDR3 DNA is TGTGCCACACAGGAGACTAGCAATCAGCCCCAGCATTTT.

The chain is built from TRBV5-1 and TRBJ1-4, with 7 bases identical to TRBD1. The CDR3 totals 18 residues. The junction had 12 bases not matched to a gene; V was cut back by 4 bases and J by 0 bases. Germline CDR1 and CDR2: SGHRS and YFSETQ. The CDR3 here is CASSPAQGGIATNEKLFF. Here the CDR3 DNA reads TGCGCCAGCAGCCCTGCCCAGGGGGGAATTGCAACTAATGAAAAACTGTTTTTT.